Each of the 20 T cell receptor beta chains below was sequenced from the same sample in a study of T cell responses to AZD1222 COVID-19 vaccine. The protocol was immunoSEQ multiplex PCR, while the TCRdb copy is restricted to in-frame clones and leaves out a portion. The top ten clones hold approximately 2.8% of a sample with 80,000 or so clones, 65% to 85% of them seen once. This sample comprised peripheral blood, obtained on day 0 of AZD1222 vaccination. These TCRs come from an adult in good health.

CDR3 in DNA: TGTGCCAGTAGTCCGGACAGCTACGAGCAGTACTTC. Amino acids: CASSPDSYEQYF. The chain links TRBV19 to TRBJ2-7; D might be TRBD1 (6 bases). V was trimmed by 5 bases and J by 3 bases, leaving 8 bases between them. This CDR3 is built from 12 residues. Germline values: CDR1 LNHDA, CDR2 SQIVND (reference sequence).

This clone was seen once. V and J are TRBV6-5 and TRBJ2-1; D ambiguous. V was trimmed by 0 bases and J by 0 bases, leaving 6 bases between them. The CDR3 consists of 15 residues. Germline CDR1 MNHEY, CDR2 SVGAGI. CDR3 sequence (DNA): TGTGCCAGCAGTTACTCGTTCGGCTCCTACAATGAGCAGTTCTTC. It translates to CASSYSFGSYNEQFF.

The chain couples TRBV6-5 to TRBJ2-3; a weak D match, TRBD2 (6 bases). Germline V gene data show CDR1 as MNHEY and CDR2 as SVGAGI. CDR3 length: 11 residues. V gave up 11 bases and J gave up 1 base, with 7 bases separating them. This chain's CDR3 is CACGGTDTQYF. CDR3 DNA: TGTGCCTGCGGGGGCACAGATACGCAGTATTTT.

The chain has TRBV29-1 and TRBJ1-2; no clear D. Germline V CDR1 and CDR2: SQVTM, ANQGSEA. Trimming took 5 bases from V and 5 from J, leaving 9 bases between them. CDR3 size: 11 residues. For the CDR3, the DNA is TGCAGCGTTCAAGTCGGGTATGGCTACACCTTC. As protein: CSVQVGYGYTF. Complete variable domain (other parts from reference TRBV29-1 and TRBJ1-2): SAVISQKPSRDICQRGTSLTIQCQVDSQVTMMFWYRQQPGQSLTLIATANQGSEATYESGFVIDKFPISRPNLTFSTLTVSNMSPEDSSIYLCSVQVGYGYTFGSGTRLTVV.

The chain's CDR3 is CASSDRGRGGFYGYTF. The CDR3 DNA sequence: TGTGCCAGCAGTGACAGGGGCAGAGGGGGCTTCTATGGCTACACCTTC. The chain uses TRBV6-1 and TRBJ1-2; 7 bases match TRBD1. Germline assignment: CDR1 MNHNS and CDR2 SASEGT. CDR3 length: 16 residues. V was pared by 3 bases and J by 4 bases, with 11 bases of the junction left unmatched.

V gene TRBV7-9 combines with J gene TRBJ2-7, with 7 nucleotides matching TRBD1. This CDR3 comprises 16 residues. The germline V gene encodes CDR1 SEHNR and CDR2 FQNEAQ (reference sequence). The J segment lost 4 bases and the V segment lost 5 bases, leaving 14 bases of the junction unmatched. The CDR3: CASSPSNRGLGYEQYF. CDR3 DNA: TGTGCCAGCAGCCCGTCAAACAGGGGTCTCGGGTACGAGCAGTACTTC.

The gene calls are TRBV5-8 and TRBJ1-1; unclear D gene. CDR3 length equals 13 residues. V lost 2 bases and J lost 4, with 9 bases in between. CDR1 SGHTS and CDR2 YDEGEE come from the germline V gene. CDR3 bases: TGTGCCAGCAGCTTCAGACGGCGCACTGAAGCTTTCTTT. Protein product: CASSFRRRTEAFF.

The chain has TRBV3-1 (or the pseudogene TRBV3-2) and TRBJ1-3; D remains unclear. The germline gives CDR1 LGHDT, CDR2 YNNKEL (reference sequence). The CDR3 loop spans 15 amino acids. V lost 1 base and J lost 0, with 7 bases in between. The CDR3 nucleotides are TGTGCCAGCAGCCAAGCGACTGACTCTGGAAACACCATATATTTT. The encoded protein is CASSQATDSGNTIYF.

The chain is built from TRBV29-1 and TRBJ2-1, with D perhaps matching TRBD2 (6 bases). CDR1 is SQVTM, CDR2 ANQGSEA, per germline. This CDR3 has 14 amino acids. V shed 3 bases and J shed 4 bases, with 13 bases lying between them. CDR3 loop: CSVERLARYNEQFF. CDR3 in DNA: TGCAGCGTTGAGCGGCTAGCGCGTTACAATGAGCAGTTCTTC.

This chain joins TRBV7-2 and TRBJ1-2, with TRBD1 matching over 9 bases. With 5 bases clipped from V and 7 bases from J, the junction kept 5 bases outside the gene matches. Per the germline V gene, CDR1 is SGHTA and CDR2 is FQGNSA. CDR3 length equals 13 residues. The CDR3 nucleotides read TGTGCCAGCAGCGGTTACAGGGGGCCTGGCTACACCTTC. Protein sequence: CASSGYRGPGYTF.

The rearrangement joins TRBV2 to TRBJ2-1; weak D call: TRBD2 (5 bases). The CDR3 covers 12 residues. Germline CDR1 SNHLY, CDR2 FYNNEI. The ends were cut back, 4 bases at V and 7 bases at J, with 8 bases in the middle. The CDR3 coding sequence is TGTGCCAGCAGTGTGGACTTGAATGAGCAGTTCTTC. The encoded protein is CASSVDLNEQFF. The complete variable domain, with remaining parts taken from reference TRBV2 and TRBJ2-1, reads EPEVTQTPSHQVTQMGQEVILRCVPISNHLYFYWYRQILGQKVEFLVSFYNNEISEKSEIFDDQFSVERPDGSNFTLKIRSTKLEDSAMYFCASSVDLNEQFFGPGTRLTVL.

The V call is TRBV5-5, the J call TRBJ2-7; tentative D call: TRBD1 (7 bases). The CDR3 is made up of 15 amino acids. Trimming cost V 4 bases and J 4 bases, with 18 bases left between them. Germline assignment: CDR1 SGHKS and CDR2 YYEKEE (reference sequence). The CDR3 protein is CASSLEGARVYEQYF. In DNA form, the CDR3 reads TGTGCCAGCAGCCTGGAGGGGGCAAGGGTTTACGAGCAGTACTTC.

CDR3 protein: CASIPGGGGNTEAFF. The CDR3 nucleotides read TGTGCCAGCATCCCGGGCGGAGGGGGGAACACTGAAGCTTTCTTT. The chain links TRBV21-1 to TRBJ1-1. TRBV21-1 has pseudogene status. This CDR3 is 15 amino acids long.

The gene calls are TRBV5-8 and TRBJ2-3; the D is unclear. Germline assignment: CDR1 SGHTS and CDR2 YDEGEE. CDR3 size: 13 residues. V dropped 1 base and J dropped 4 bases, with 7 bases sitting between them. CDR3 DNA: TGTGCCAGCAGCTTGATGGGGTCAGATACGCAGTATTTT. Translation gives CASSLMGSDTQYF. Full variable domain (rest looked up from reference TRBV5-8 and TRBJ2-3): EAGVTQSPTHLIKTRGQQATLRCSPISGHTSVYWYQQALGLGLQFLLWYDEGEERNRGNFPPRFSGRQFPNYSSELNVNALELEDSALYLCASSLMGSDTQYFGPGTRLTVL.

The V call is TRBV10-3, the J call TRBJ1-2; D possibly corresponds to TRBD1 (6 bases). The CDR3 runs to 18 residues. The germline V gene encodes CDR1 ENHRY and CDR2 SYGVKD. V was shortened by 0 bases and J by 3 bases, with 20 bases between the two germline ends. The CDR3 is CAISESNRDNEAHYGYTF. Written as DNA, the CDR3 is TGTGCCATCAGTGAGTCGAATAGGGACAACGAAGCCCACTATGGCTACACCTTC.

The J gene is TRBJ2-3, the V gene TRBV4-3; D remains ambiguous. The V gene lost 4 bases and the J gene lost 1 base, with 12 bases spanning the gap. This CDR3 spans 15 amino acids. CDR1 and CDR2 (germline): LGHNA, YSLEER. CDR3 nucleotides: TGCGCCAGCAGCCTACAATGGGTGGGCACAGATACGCAGTATTTT. Its translation: CASSLQWVGTDTQYF.

This chain joins TRBV25-1 and TRBJ2-7, with a weak D call TRBD2 (5 bases). V shed 6 bases and J shed 8 bases, with 11 bases lying between them. The CDR3 loop spans 11 amino acids. Germline loops: CDR1 MGHDK, CDR2 SYGVNS. CDR3 sequence: CASSDSGKQYF. The CDR3 nucleotides are TGTGCCAGCAGCGACTCGGGGAAGCAGTACTTC.

V and J are TRBV2 and TRBJ1-5; D unclear. This CDR3 has 16 residues. Trimming removed 4 bases at V and 5 bases at J, with 18 bases between. CDR1 and CDR2 from the germline V gene are SNHLY and FYNNEI. Here the CDR3 reads CASSVNRAQWDQPQHF. The CDR3 nucleotides read TGTGCCAGCAGTGTCAACCGGGCCCAGTGGGATCAGCCCCAGCATTTT.

V usage is TRBV2 and J usage is TRBJ1-3; D not certain. V shed 2 bases and J shed 8 bases, with 10 bases lying between them. Germline values: CDR1 SNHLY, CDR2 FYNNEI. CDR3 length equals 13 residues. The CDR3 DNA reads TGTGCCAGCAGTGAACCCGAAAAGTACACCATATATTTT. As protein: CASSEPEKYTIYF.

The chain joins TRBV7-9 to TRBJ1-5; 7 positions match TRBD1. CDR3 length: 15 amino acids. Germline CDR1 reads SEHNR; CDR2 reads FQNEAQ (reference sequence). Trimming at V came to 5 bases and at J to 0 bases, leaving 4 bases not matched to a gene. The CDR3 loop reads CASSQTGNSNQPQHF. The CDR3 DNA is TGTGCCAGCAGCCAGACAGGGAATAGCAATCAGCCCCAGCATTTT.